These T cell receptor beta chains were read from a single sample in a study of neurological immune-mediated disorders. TCRdb independently ran MiXCR on the 5' RACE reads; one entry per CDR3 protein. Altogether 40,000 or so distinct CDR3 sequences are present, about 3.3% being singletons, with the ten largest covering roughly 7.7%. Material for sequencing was PBMCs. The receptors here all came from a woman aged 55-69 years with multiple sclerosis. CDR3s include the opening cysteine and the closing phenylalanine or tryptophan. D genes are given only for firm matches. Only part of the rows carry a size: once, few, many, or a class if the clone is expanded.

abundance | d_gene | len | j_gene | v_gene | CDR3aa | CDR3nt
many | . | 15 | TRBJ2-1 | TRBV7-9 | CASSSALSGHNEQFF | TGTGCCAGCAGCTCGGCCCTATCGGGACACAATGAGCAGTTCTTC
many | TRBD1 | 16 | TRBJ2-2 | TRBV5-4 | CASSLGQGVNTGELFF | TGTGCCAGCAGCTTGGGACAGGGGGTGAACACCGGGGAGCTGTTTTTT
many | . | 13 | TRBJ2-1 | TRBV4-1 | CASSQGEDREQFF | TGCGCCAGCAGCCAAGGGGAGGACAGAGAGCAGTTCTTC
many | . | 17 | TRBJ1-6 | TRBV27 | CASSFGQTSSYNSPLHF | TGTGCCAGCAGTTTTGGACAAACGAGCTCCTATAATTCACCCCTCCACTTT
few | TRBD1 | 11 | TRBJ2-7 | TRBV10-3 | CAIGTGYEQYF | TGTGCCATCGGGACAGGATACGAGCAGTACTTC
many | . | 14 | TRBJ1-6 | TRBV7-9 | CASSLEVYPSPLHF | TGTGCCAGCAGCTTAGAAGTCTATCCATCACCCCTCCACTTT
many | TRBD2 | 18 | TRBJ2-3 | TRBV5-1 | CASSVSSGGILSTDTQYF | TGCGCCAGCAGTGTTTCTAGCGGGGGGATTTTAAGCACAGATACGCAGTATTTT
many | . | 14 | TRBJ1-3 | TRBV20-1 | CSALTVSSGNTIYF | TGCAGTGCCCTGACAGTTTCCTCTGGAAACACCATATATTTT
few | . | 15 | TRBJ1-5 | TRBV19 | CASSSPIGIGQPQHF | TGTGCCAGTAGTTCCCCCATAGGCATCGGACAGCCCCAGCATTTT
many | . | 14 | TRBJ1-2 | TRBV5-1 | CASSLSGEVRGYTF | TGCGCCAGCAGCTTGTCAGGGGAGGTGAGGGGCTACACCTTC
many | . | 15 | TRBJ2-4 | TRBV12-3/TRBV12-4 | CASSSGTSGLNIQYF | TGTGCCAGCAGTTCCGGGACATCGGGCCTAAACATTCAGTACTTC
many | TRBD1 | 15 | TRBJ1-5 | TRBV7-2 | CASSFQTGGNQPQHF | TGTGCCAGCAGCTTCCAGACAGGGGGCAATCAGCCCCAGCATTTT
many | . | 14 | TRBJ1-6 | TRBV5-1 | CASSFAQGNSPLHF | TGCGCCAGCAGCTTTGCACAGGGAAATTCACCCCTCCACTTT
many | . | 14 | TRBJ1-4 | TRBV5-1 | CASSFRQANEKLFF | TGCGCCAGCAGCTTCCGTCAAGCTAATGAAAAACTGTTTTTT
many | . | 12 | TRBJ1-6 | TRBV9 | CASSVRDSPLHF | TGTGCCAGCAGCGTAAGGGACTCACCCCTCCACTTT
many | TRBD1 | 13 | TRBJ2-7 | TRBV12-3/TRBV12-4 | CASSLTGGNEQYF | TGTGCCAGCAGTTTGACAGGGGGCAACGAGCAGTACTTC
many | . | 14 | TRBJ1-1 | TRBV7-2 | CASNRGVSNTEAFF | TGTGCCAGCAACCGGGGGGTCTCGAACACTGAAGCTTTCTTT
many | TRBD1 | 14 | TRBJ1-6 | TRBV7-9 | CASSQGGAGSPLHF | TGTGCCAGCAGCCAAGGGGGCGCCGGTTCACCCCTCCACTTT
many | . | 13 | TRBJ2-3 | TRBV27 | CASSFTFTDTQYF | TGTGCCAGCAGTTTCACCTTCACAGATACGCAGTATTTT
many | TRBD1 | 12 | TRBJ2-1 | TRBV12-3/TRBV12-4 | CASSSGGFEQFF | TGTGCCAGCAGTTCAGGGGGCTTTGAGCAGTTCTTC
many | . | 12 | TRBJ2-3 | TRBV7-9 | CASSVRTDTQYF | TGTGCCAGCAGCGTGCGCACAGATACGCAGTATTTT
many | . | 15 | TRBJ1-1 | TRBV11-1 | CASSLVAPEDTEAFF | TGTGCCAGCAGCTTAGTGGCACCGGAGGACACTGAAGCTTTCTTT
many | TRBD1 | 14 | TRBJ1-4 | TRBV18 | CASSGQGGLEKLFF | TGTGCCAGCTCCGGACAGGGGGGCTTGGAAAAACTGTTTTTT
many | TRBD1 | 19 | TRBJ2-6 | TRBV5-1 | CASSIRDRGRLSGANVLTF | TGCGCCAGCAGCATCCGGGACAGGGGGCGTCTCTCTGGGGCCAACGTCCTGACTTTC
many | TRBD1 | 15 | TRBJ2-7 | TRBV14 | CASSAGTGRFYEQYF | TGTGCCAGCAGCGCCGGGACAGGGCGGTTCTACGAGCAGTACTTC
many | . | 13 | TRBJ2-1 | TRBV5-1 | CASSLVVGSEQFF | TGCGCCAGCAGCTTGGTGGTGGGGTCTGAGCAGTTCTTC
many | . | 15 | TRBJ1-2 | TRBV24-1 | CATSDPGTGAYGYTF | TGTGCCACCAGTGACCCCGGGACTGGGGCCTATGGCTACACCTTC
many | . | 17 | TRBJ1-4 | TRBV7-2 | CASSLGGGGPSNEKLFF | TGTGCCAGCAGCTTAGGCGGGGGGGGCCCGTCTAATGAAAAACTGTTTTTT
many | . | 13 | TRBJ1-1 | TRBV20-1 | CSARDGQNTEAFF | TGCAGTGCTAGAGATGGTCAGAACACTGAAGCTTTCTTT
many | . | 14 | TRBJ1-2 | TRBV7-9 | CASSLVPQNYGYTF | TGTGCCAGCAGCTTAGTTCCACAGAACTATGGCTACACCTTC
many | TRBD1 | 13 | TRBJ1-5 | TRBV20-1 | CSARTGFDQPQHF | TGCAGTGCTCGGACAGGGTTCGATCAGCCCCAGCATTTT
many | TRBD1 | 15 | TRBJ2-7 | TRBV10-3 | CAISVSGQGFHEQYF | TGTGCCATCAGTGTCAGCGGACAGGGGTTCCACGAGCAGTACTTC
many | . | 13 | TRBJ1-5 | TRBV5-6 | CASSNVGGRPQHF | TGTGCCAGCAGCAATGTGGGGGGGCGGCCCCAGCATTTT
many | . | 10 | TRBJ1-1 | TRBV12-3/TRBV12-4 | CASSRIEAFF | TGTGCCAGCAGCCGGATAGAAGCTTTCTTT
many | . | 12 | TRBJ1-6 | TRBV10-2 | CASSERTDLLHF | TGCGCCAGCAGTGAGAGGACAGATCTTCTCCACTTT
many | . | 11 | TRBJ2-7 | TRBV7-6 | CASIRKDEQYF | TGTGCCAGCATCCGGAAGGACGAGCAGTACTTC
few | . | 13 | TRBJ2-1 | TRBV19 | CASSSRTALAQFF | TGTGCCAGTAGTTCGAGGACAGCCCTCGCCCAGTTCTTC
many | . | 14 | TRBJ2-7 | TRBV10-3 | CAISEGGGTYEQYF | TGTGCCATCAGTGAGGGGGGCGGAACCTACGAGCAGTACTTC
many | TRBD1 | 14 | TRBJ2-7 | TRBV11-2 | CASSQDRGRAEQYF | TGTGCCAGCAGCCAAGACAGGGGCCGGGCCGAGCAGTACTTC
many | . | 15 | TRBJ2-3 | TRBV14 | CASSPIGRPTDTQYF | TGTGCCAGCAGCCCTATCGGCCGCCCCACAGATACGCAGTATTTT
. | . | 17 | TRBJ1-4 | TRBV5-1 | CASWDEDLIATNEKLFF | TGCGCCAGTTGGGACGAGGACCTTATCGCAACTAATGAAAAACTGTTTTTT
many | . | 15 | TRBJ1-2 | TRBV15 | CATGVGAGSASGYTF | TGTGCCACCGGGGTAGGGGCCGGATCTGCGAGCGGCTACACCTTC
many | TRBD1 | 16 | TRBJ1-5 | TRBV28 | CASSFRRGRRNQPQHF | TGTGCCAGCAGTTTTCGCAGGGGGAGGCGCAATCAGCCCCAGCATTTT
many | TRBD2 | 14 | TRBJ2-5 | TRBV30 | CAWSVLAGGETQYF | TGTGCCTGGAGTGTACTTGCGGGGGGTGAGACCCAGTACTTC
. | . | 14 | TRBJ1-1 | TRBV20-1 | CSATGTAVNTAAFF | TGCAGTGCGACCGGGACCGCCGTCAACACTGCAGCTTTCTTT
many | . | 11 | TRBJ1-3 | TRBV20-1 | CSAEIGNTIYF | TGCAGTGCTGAAATTGGAAACACCATATATTTT
medium-sized | TRBD1 | 14 | TRBJ1-5 | TRBV25-1 | CASKGQASNQPQHF | TGTGCCAGCAAAGGACAGGCAAGCAATCAGCCCCAGCATTTT
few | . | 13 | TRBJ2-2 | TRBV2 | CASSIYGAGELFF | TGTGCCAGCAGCATTTATGGGGCCGGGGAGCTGTTTTTT
many | . | 14 | TRBJ1-3 | TRBV7-9 | CASSFPGAGNTIYF | TGTGCCAGCAGCTTCCCGGGGGCAGGAAACACCATATATTTT
many | . | 19 | TRBJ1-6 | TRBV20-1 | CSARVRFASGVARNSPLHF | TGCAGTGCTAGAGTTCGGTTCGCTTCGGGGGTCGCAAGAAATTCACCCCTCCACTTT
many | TRBD1 | 18 | TRBJ1-5 | TRBV20-1 | CSARAGDRGPLHNQPQHF | TGCAGTGCTAGAGCAGGGGACAGGGGTCCCCTTCACAATCAGCCCCAGCATTTT
many | . | 13 | TRBJ1-4 | TRBV11-2 | CASSFTSREKLFF | TGTGCCAGCAGCTTTACATCTCGTGAAAAACTGTTTTTT
many | . | 15 | TRBJ2-1 | TRBV20-1 | CSAGRPPNSYNEQFF | TGCAGTGCAGGGAGACCTCCAAATTCCTACAATGAGCAGTTCTTC